Described below is a single TCR beta chain sequence and its context. The CDR3 length is 15 residues. CDR1 is SGHDT and CDR2 is YYEEEE in the germline V gene. Losses at the gene ends were 6 bases for V and 4 bases for J; bases not matched to a gene: 9. This specimen comes from a study of blood T cell repertoires in COVID-19. About the study: Acute-phase and convalescent COVID-19 samples originated in the United States, Italy and Spain. PBMCs, B-cell-depleted T cells, or T cells were the source of the cDNA or gDNA that made up the material.

Authors' methods: Amplified reference gene primers provided the basis for estimating nucleated cell counts. Only in-frame clones appear in the TCRdb table, and some are missing; sequencing was by immunoSEQ multiplex PCR. V, J and clone size reflect that table, while D and trimming were determined from the DNA. The sample includes roughly 150,000 clones, approximately 79% of them seen just once. The chain is built from TRBV5-6 and TRBJ2-1; 8 positions match TRBD2. The sample comprised peripheral blood. This TCR was recovered from a man aged 45-65 years with active or convalescent COVID-19. The DNA of the CDR3 is TGTGCCAGCAACACCGGGACTAGATATTACAATGAGCAGTTCTTC. It codes for CASNTGTRYYNEQFF.